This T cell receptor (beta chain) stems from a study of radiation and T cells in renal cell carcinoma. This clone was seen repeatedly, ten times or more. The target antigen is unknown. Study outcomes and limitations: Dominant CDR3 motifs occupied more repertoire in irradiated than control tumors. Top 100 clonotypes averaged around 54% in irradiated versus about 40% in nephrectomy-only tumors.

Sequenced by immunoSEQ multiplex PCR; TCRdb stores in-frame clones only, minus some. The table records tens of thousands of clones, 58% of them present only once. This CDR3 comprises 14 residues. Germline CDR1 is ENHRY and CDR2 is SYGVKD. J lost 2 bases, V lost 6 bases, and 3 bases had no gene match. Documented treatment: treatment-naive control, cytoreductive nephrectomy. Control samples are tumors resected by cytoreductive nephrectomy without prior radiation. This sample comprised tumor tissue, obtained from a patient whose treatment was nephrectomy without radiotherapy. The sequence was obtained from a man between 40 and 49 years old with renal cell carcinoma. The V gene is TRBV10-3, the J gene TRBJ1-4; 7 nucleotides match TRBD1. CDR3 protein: CAIRATGTNEKLFF. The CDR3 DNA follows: TGTGCCATCAGGGCGACAGGGACTAATGAAAAACTGTTTTTT.